What follows are 20 T cell receptor beta chains derived from one specimen sequenced in a study of T cells in Graves' hyperthyroidism and ophthalmopathy. RNA transcripts served as the template for amplifying TCR beta CDR3 regions. The TCR CDR3 was amplified in a first-round RT-PCR using the HTBI primer set. TCRdb itself ran the multiplex PCR reads through MiXCR, one entry per CDR3 protein. The profile shows 500,000 to 600,000 distinct CDR3 sequences, 35% to 55% of them singletons. Sequenced material: peripheral blood or thyroid tissue (not recorded which). Source of these receptors: a woman under 30 with Graves' hyperthyroidism.

This clonotype was observed many times. V is TRBV29-1 and J is TRBJ1-1; 8 positions agree with TRBD1. Germline-derived CDR1 and CDR2 are SQVTM and ANQGSEA. V lost 4 bases and J lost 6; bases outside the gene matches: 10. The CDR3 is made up of 14 amino acids. CDR3 coding DNA: TGCAGCGTTGCCACACCGCCGACAGGGGCTGAAGCTTTCTTT. This gives the protein CSVATPPTGAEAFF.

This clonotype was recorded many times. The chain uses TRBV3-1 and TRBJ1-2; 7 bases map to TRBD1. The CDR3 contains 16 residues. The germline V gene has CDR1 LGHDT and CDR2 YNNKEL (reference sequence). Trimming cost V 0 bases and J 8 bases; bases outside gene matches: 12. The DNA of the CDR3 is TGTGCCAGCAGCCAAGAAGGTTTCGACAGGGACGGCGGCTACACCTTC. Translation gives CASSQEGFDRDGGYTF.

This clonotype showed up many times. The chain has TRBV2 and TRBJ2-7, with 7 bases lining up with TRBD2. The CDR3 consists of 12 residues. The V gene end was trimmed by 7 bases and the J gene end by 6 bases; junction bases not matched to a gene: 6. The V gene's germline CDR1 is SNHLY and CDR2 FYNNEI. The CDR3 DNA is TGTGCCAGCACCACGACTAGCACCGAGCAGTACTTC. Protein: CASTTTSTEQYF. Using reference TRBV2 and TRBJ2-7 for the parts outside the CDR3, the full variable domain is EPEVTQTPSHQVTQMGQEVILRCVPISNHLYFYWYRQILGQKVEFLVSFYNNEISEKSEIFDDQFSVERPDGSNFTLKIRSTKLEDSAMYFCASTTTSTEQYFGPGTRLTVT.

This clonotype has a count of ten or more. This chain uses TRBV12-3 or TRBV12-4 with TRBJ1-1; TRBD1 might be the D (5 bases). The CDR3 runs 13 residues. Trimming shortened V by 3 bases and J by 6 bases, and 11 bases separated the two germline ends. CDR3 protein: CASSLLLGAEAFF. The CDR3 nucleotides are TGTGCCAGCAGTTTGCTCTTGGGGGCTGAAGCTTTCTTT.

This clonotype was counted at least ten times. The V call is TRBV5-1, the J call TRBJ1-1; D remains ambiguous. The CDR3 sequence is 12 residues long. Germline CDR1 and CDR2: SGHRS and YFSETQ. Trimming removed 4 bases from V and 3 bases from J, with 7 bases in between. The CDR3 protein is CASSEEYTEAFF. CDR3 coding DNA: TGCGCCAGCAGCGAAGAGTACACTGAAGCTTTCTTT. Full variable domain (remainder filled in from reference TRBV5-1 and TRBJ1-1): KAGVTQTPRYLIKTRGQQVTLSCSPISGHRSVSWYQQTPGQGLQFLFEYFSETQRNKGNFPGRFSGRQFSNSRSEMNVSTLELGDSALYLCASSEEYTEAFFGQGTRLTVV.

The chain links TRBV9 to TRBJ2-1, with 8 nucleotides matching TRBD2. The CDR3 is 16 residues long. Germline V gene data show CDR1 as SGDLS and CDR2 as YYNGEE. J gave up 8 bases and V 3 bases, and 13 bases lay outside the gene matches. The CDR3 region is CASSGTSGLLRDEQFF. DNA of the CDR3: TGTGCCAGCAGCGGAACTAGCGGCCTTTTAAGGGATGAGCAGTTCTTC.

This clonotype turned up a few times. The J gene is TRBJ1-5, the V gene TRBV12-5, with D possibly being TRBD1 (5 bases). V lost 4 bases, J lost 7 bases, and 14 bases lay in between. Germline V gene lookup returns CDR1 LGHNT and CDR2 FRNRAP. The CDR3 runs 14 residues. This CDR3 is CASGSGGDVQPQHF. The CDR3 DNA follows: TGTGCTAGTGGTTCCGGGGGGGACGTCCAGCCCCAGCATTTT.

The V gene is TRBV24-1, the J gene TRBJ2-7, with 11 nucleotides matching TRBD2. Unmatched junction bases numbered 5, after V lost 4 bases and J lost 1 base. Germline loops: CDR1 KGHDR, CDR2 SFDVKD. This CDR3 spans 16 amino acids. The CDR3 is CATSDYGTSGSYEQYF. CDR3 nucleotides: TGTGCCACCAGTGACTACGGGACTAGCGGATCCTACGAGCAGTACTTC.

CDR3 in amino acids: CASSQGREPNEQYF. The DNA of the CDR3 is TGCGCCAGCAGCCAAGGCCGGGAACCCAATGAGCAGTACTTC. The chain recombines TRBV4-3 with TRBJ2-7, with D perhaps TRBD2 (5 bases). Per germline, CDR1 LGHNA and CDR2 YSLEER. The CDR3 loop spans 14 amino acids. V was trimmed by 1 base and J by 7 bases, leaving 14 bases between them.

The chain joins TRBV10-1 to TRBJ2-1; 11 bases are shared with TRBD2. The CDR3 extends over 15 amino acids. The J segment lost 5 bases and the V segment lost 6 bases, leaving 6 bases of the junction unmatched. From germline, CDR1 is WNHNN and CDR2 SYGVQD (reference sequence). The CDR3 reads CASRGTGLADNEQFF. The CDR3, as DNA: TGCGCCAGCAGGGGTACGGGACTAGCGGACAATGAGCAGTTCTTC.

The chain carries TRBV12-3 or TRBV12-4 and TRBJ2-7; TRBD1 might be the D (6 bases). The CDR3 is 12 amino acids. Trimming stripped 4 bases from V and 7 bases from J, with 11 bases between. The CDR3 DNA is TGTGCCAGCAGTTGGGACACCGGGGAGCAGTACTTC. Protein: CASSWDTGEQYF.

This clonotype was seen once. A junction boundary mismatches the germline segment, possibly from a read error. The chain combines TRBV6-6 with TRBJ2-7; possibly TRBD1 for D (5 bases). This CDR3 has 13 residues. Germline V CDR1 and CDR2: MNHNY, SVGAGI (reference sequence). The CDR3 here is CASSPRSGPEQCF. CDR3 bases: TGTGCCAGCAGTCCCCGGTCAGGGCCCGAGCAGTGCTTC.

The chain recombines TRBV20-1 with TRBJ2-5, with 7 bases that match TRBD1. The germline gives CDR1 DFQATT, CDR2 SNEGSKA (reference sequence). With V trimmed by 0 bases and J by 1 base, 5 bases remained unmatched. The CDR3 totals 15 residues. The CDR3 bases are TGCAGTGCTAGAGATACCGGGACAGCCCAAGAGACCCAGTACTTC. As protein: CSARDTGTAQETQYF.

This clonotype was observed at least ten times. The chain is built from TRBV16 and TRBJ1-6; 10 nucleotides agree with TRBD1. The CDR3 runs to 15 residues. Germline CDR1 is KGHSY and CDR2 is FQNENV. Trimming at V came to 4 bases and at J to 7 bases, leaving 4 bases not matched to a gene. The CDR3 bases are TGTGCCAGCAGCCCCCGGGGACAGGGGAATTCACCCCTCCACTTT. Protein product: CASSPRGQGNSPLHF.

V usage is TRBV5-4 and J usage is TRBJ2-7; 11 bases are shared with TRBD1. The CDR3 sequence is 15 residues long. Trimming took 5 bases from V and 2 from J; bases not matched to a gene: 6. Germline CDR1 is SGHNT and CDR2 is YYREEE (reference sequence). CDR3 sequence (DNA): TGTGCCAGCAGTGTCGGGACAGGGGGACCCTACGAGCAGTACTTC. Its translation: CASSVGTGGPYEQYF.

The genes are TRBV7-8 and TRBJ2-5, with D possibly being TRBD1 or TRBD2 (6 bases each). Germline CDR1 SGHVS, CDR2 FQNEAQ. The CDR3 length is 14 residues. DNA of the CDR3: TGTGCGGGGCTCGGGGGCCGTGACCAAGAGACCCAGTACTTC. It encodes CAGLGGRDQETQYF.

Here the CDR3 DNA reads TGTGCCAGCAGCGGAACACTAGCGGGTTCGGGGAGTGAGCAGTTCTTC. Translating it yields CASSGTLAGSGSEQFF. The genes are TRBV9 and TRBJ2-7; 9 bases map to TRBD2. The last part of the DNA fits TRBJ2-1 better; the J call may be wrong. Germline CDR1 reads SGDLS; CDR2 reads YYNGEE. CDR3 size: 16 residues.

The chain links TRBV27 to TRBJ2-7; TRBD1 aligns across 9 bases. V dropped 2 bases and J dropped 0; count of bases not matched to a gene: 14. The CDR3 runs to 19 residues. The V gene's germline CDR1 is MNHEY and CDR2 SMNVEV (reference sequence). CDR3 in amino acids: CASSLSAWGQGRSSYEQYF. CDR3 nucleotides: TGTGCCAGCAGTTTAAGCGCCTGGGGACAGGGACGTTCCTCCTACGAGCAGTACTTC.

The chain combines TRBV6-4 with TRBJ1-2; TRBD1 matches 10 bases. The CDR3 consists of 20 residues. Per the germline V gene, CDR1 is MRHNA and CDR2 is SNTAGT. V was pared by 5 bases and J by 6 bases, with 24 bases of the junction left unmatched. As DNA, the CDR3 is TGTGCCAGCAGTTACACCTCAGGAGAACCGGGACAGGGGATCTTGGATGGCTACACCTTC. Protein: CASSYTSGEPGQGILDGYTF.

This clonotype was picked up many times. The gene calls are TRBV12-3 or TRBV12-4 and TRBJ1-3; D possibly corresponds to TRBD1 (5 bases). CDR3 size: 16 residues. The V and J ends lost 2 bases and 0 bases respectively, with 11 bases between them. The CDR3 sequence: CASSLYDRISGNTIYF. The CDR3 bases are TGTGCCAGCAGTTTATACGACAGAATCTCTGGAAACACCATATATTTT.